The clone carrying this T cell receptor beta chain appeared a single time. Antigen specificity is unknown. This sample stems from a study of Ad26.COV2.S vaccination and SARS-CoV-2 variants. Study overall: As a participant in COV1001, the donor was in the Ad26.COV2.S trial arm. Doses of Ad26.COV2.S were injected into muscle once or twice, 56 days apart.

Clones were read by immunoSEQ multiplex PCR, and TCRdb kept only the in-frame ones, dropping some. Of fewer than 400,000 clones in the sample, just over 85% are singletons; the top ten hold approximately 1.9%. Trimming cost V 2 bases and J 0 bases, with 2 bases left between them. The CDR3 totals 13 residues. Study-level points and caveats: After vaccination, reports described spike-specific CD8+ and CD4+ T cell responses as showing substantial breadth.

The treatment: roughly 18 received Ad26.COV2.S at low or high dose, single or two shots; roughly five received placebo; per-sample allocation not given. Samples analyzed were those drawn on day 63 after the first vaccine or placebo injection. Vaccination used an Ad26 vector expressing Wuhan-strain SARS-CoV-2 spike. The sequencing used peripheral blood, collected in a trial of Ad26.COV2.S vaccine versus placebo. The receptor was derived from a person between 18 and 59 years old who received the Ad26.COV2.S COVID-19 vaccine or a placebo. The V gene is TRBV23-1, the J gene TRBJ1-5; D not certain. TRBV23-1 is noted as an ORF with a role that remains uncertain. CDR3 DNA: TGCGCCAGCAGTCAAGGTAGCAATCAGCCCCAGCATTTT. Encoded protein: CASSQGSNQPQHF.